Listed below are T cell receptor beta chains from one sample, sequenced in a study of cytomegalovirus exposure and HLA in healthy donors. The repertoire was sequenced with immunoSEQ multiplex PCR; TCRdb's copy has only in-frame clones and lacks some. This sample yields a few hundred thousand clones, of which 85% to 90% are seen a single time; 0.35% to 0.4% belongs to the top ten. Sequencing was done on a sample of PBMCs. These TCRs come from a woman under 30 in good health and CMV-seronegative. Each CDR3 is given with its conserved first and last residue. Each record gives: V gene, J gene, clone size, D gene, CDR3 protein, CDR3 DNA. D genes are given only for firm matches. Not all rows give a size; the values are once, few, many and, for expanded clones, a class.

v_call: TRBV7-2
j_call: TRBJ1-6
clone_size: NA
d_call: NA
cdr3_aa: CASSLLPGLSSYNSPLHF
cdr3_nt: TGTGCCAGCAGCTTATTGCCGGGATTGAGCTCCTATAATTCACCCCTCCACTTT

v_call: TRBV29-1
j_call: TRBJ2-3
clone_size: NA
d_call: TRBD2
cdr3_aa: CSEGKRLAGGDTQYF
cdr3_nt: TGCAGCGAGGGAAAACGACTAGCGGGGGGGGATACGCAGTATTTT

v_call: TRBV6-6
j_call: TRBJ2-7
clone_size: NA
d_call: NA
cdr3_aa: CASSYSVGRRSYEQYF
cdr3_nt: TGTGCCAGCAGTTACTCGGTGGGGCGAAGATCCTACGAGCAGTACTTC

v_call: TRBV7-2
j_call: TRBJ2-5
clone_size: NA
d_call: TRBD2
cdr3_aa: CASSSRLAGGVQETQYF
cdr3_nt: TGTGCCAGCAGCTCCAGACTAGCGGGGGGGGTCCAGGAGACCCAGTACTTC

v_call: TRBV28
j_call: TRBJ1-4
clone_size: once
d_call: NA
cdr3_aa: CASSLFPTRGRDEKLFF
cdr3_nt: TGTGCCAGCAGTTTATTCCCGACTAGGGGCAGGGATGAAAAACTGTTTTTT

v_call: TRBV19
j_call: TRBJ2-2
clone_size: few
d_call: NA
cdr3_aa: CASMRTGELFF
cdr3_nt: TGTGCCAGTATGAGAACCGGGGAGCTGTTTTTT

v_call: TRBV5-1
j_call: TRBJ2-2
clone_size: NA
d_call: TRBD1
cdr3_aa: CASSLGDRATGELFF
cdr3_nt: TGCGCCAGCAGCTTGGGGGACAGGGCCACCGGGGAGCTGTTTTTT

v_call: TRBV10-3
j_call: TRBJ2-2
clone_size: NA
d_call: NA
cdr3_aa: CAISGGAGELFF
cdr3_nt: TGTGCCATCAGTGGGGGGGCCGGGGAGCTGTTTTTT

v_call: TRBV28
j_call: TRBJ1-1
clone_size: NA
d_call: NA
cdr3_aa: CASRNWGGAEAFF
cdr3_nt: TGTGCCAGCAGAAATTGGGGGGGAGCTGAAGCTTTCTTT

v_call: TRBV18
j_call: TRBJ1-4
clone_size: NA
d_call: NA
cdr3_aa: CASSPPSVLEKLFF
cdr3_nt: TGTGCCAGCTCACCACCGAGCGTCCTTGAAAAACTGTTTTTT

v_call: TRBV6-1
j_call: TRBJ1-2
clone_size: NA
d_call: NA
cdr3_aa: CASTVGQIYGYTF
cdr3_nt: TGTGCCAGCACCGTGGGACAAATCTATGGCTACACCTTC

v_call: TRBV2
j_call: TRBJ2-2
clone_size: NA
d_call: TRBD2
cdr3_aa: CASSPTSGGSGELFF
cdr3_nt: TGTGCCAGCAGTCCGACTAGCGGGGGATCCGGGGAGCTGTTTTTT

v_call: TRBV13
j_call: TRBJ2-7
clone_size: NA
d_call: TRBD2
cdr3_aa: CASRSPIAGVYEQYF
cdr3_nt: TGTGCCAGCAGAAGCCCTATAGCGGGAGTCTACGAGCAGTACTTT

v_call: TRBV5-1
j_call: TRBJ2-2
clone_size: NA
d_call: NA
cdr3_aa: CASSLAGAANTGELFF
cdr3_nt: TGCGCCAGCAGCTTGGCCGGTGCGGCGAACACCGGGGAGCTGTTTTTT

v_call: TRBV11-2
j_call: TRBJ1-6
clone_size: NA
d_call: NA
cdr3_aa: CASRAGRAGSPLHF
cdr3_nt: TGTGCCAGCAGGGCCGGGAGGGCCGGCTCACCCCTCCACTTT

v_call: TRBV30
j_call: TRBJ2-3
clone_size: NA
d_call: NA
cdr3_aa: CAFCGATDTQYF
cdr3_nt: TGTGCCTTCTGCGGGGCGACAGATACGCAGTATTTT

v_call: TRBV6-5
j_call: TRBJ1-4
clone_size: NA
d_call: NA
cdr3_aa: CASRPLVANEKLFF
cdr3_nt: TGTGCCAGCAGGCCGCTAGTTGCTAATGAAAAACTGTTTTTT

v_call: TRBV7-8
j_call: TRBJ1-5
clone_size: NA
d_call: TRBD1
cdr3_aa: CASSWADRGDINSNQPQHF
cdr3_nt: TGTGCCAGCAGCTGGGCGGACAGGGGTGACATCAATAGCAATCAGCCCCAGCATTTT

v_call: TRBV5-1
j_call: TRBJ1-6
clone_size: NA
d_call: NA
cdr3_aa: CASSLAREGGYNSPLHF
cdr3_nt: TGCGCCAGCAGCTTGGCCCGGGAAGGGGGCTATAATTCACCCCTCCACTTT

v_call: TRBV7-7
j_call: TRBJ1-5
clone_size: few
d_call: NA
cdr3_aa: CASSLELNQPQHF
cdr3_nt: TGTGCCAGCAGCCTTGAGTTGAATCAGCCCCAGCATTTT

v_call: TRBV18
j_call: TRBJ2-7
clone_size: NA
d_call: NA
cdr3_aa: CASSPGGSYEQYF
cdr3_nt: TGTGCCAGCTCACCAGGCGGATCCTACGAGCAGTACTTC

v_call: TRBV28
j_call: TRBJ2-2
clone_size: NA
d_call: TRBD1
cdr3_aa: CASSLGDRDTGELFF
cdr3_nt: TGTGCCAGCAGTTTAGGGGACAGAGACACCGGGGAGCTGTTTTTT

v_call: TRBV19
j_call: TRBJ1-6
clone_size: once
d_call: NA
cdr3_aa: CASTERILYNSPLHF
cdr3_nt: TGTGCCAGTACCGAGCGGATACTCTATAATTCACCCCTCCACTTT

v_call: TRBV6-5
j_call: TRBJ2-1
clone_size: NA
d_call: TRBD1
cdr3_aa: CASSSAGRGSNEQFF
cdr3_nt: TGTGCCAGCAGTTCGGCAGGCAGGGGGAGCAATGAGCAGTTCTTC

v_call: TRBV27
j_call: TRBJ2-1
clone_size: NA
d_call: TRBD2
cdr3_aa: CASSDGLADDNEQFF
cdr3_nt: TGTGCCAGCAGTGATGGACTAGCGGATGACAATGAGCAGTTCTTC

v_call: TRBV4-1
j_call: TRBJ2-5
clone_size: NA
d_call: NA
cdr3_aa: CASSPGETGHQETQYF
cdr3_nt: TGCGCCAGCAGCCCCGGGGAAACGGGTCACCAAGAGACCCAGTACTTC

v_call: TRBV28
j_call: TRBJ2-7
clone_size: once
d_call: NA
cdr3_aa: CASSLFRGIDEQYF
cdr3_nt: TGTGCCAGCAGTTTATTCAGGGGTATTGACGAGCAGTACTTC

v_call: TRBV7-9
j_call: TRBJ1-1
clone_size: NA
d_call: NA
cdr3_aa: CASSSTRLVGAMNTEAFF
cdr3_nt: TGTGCCAGCAGCTCCACTAGACTTGTGGGAGCGATGAACACTGAAGCTTTCTTT

v_call: TRBV29-1
j_call: TRBJ1-1
clone_size: NA
d_call: NA
cdr3_aa: CSVDLGWGRTEAFF
cdr3_nt: TGCAGCGTTGATCTGGGGTGGGGGCGCACTGAAGCTTTCTTT

v_call: TRBV5-4
j_call: TRBJ2-2
clone_size: NA
d_call: NA
cdr3_aa: CASSLTELAGELFF
cdr3_nt: TGTGCCAGCAGCTTGACAGAGTTGGCCGGGGAGCTGTTTTTT

v_call: TRBV9
j_call: TRBJ1-6
clone_size: NA
d_call: TRBD1
cdr3_aa: CASSIPGQGTHIRNSPLHF
cdr3_nt: TGTGCCAGCAGCATTCCGGGACAGGGTACCCATATACGTAATTCACCCCTCCACTTT

v_call: TRBV7-6
j_call: TRBJ1-3
clone_size: NA
d_call: NA
cdr3_aa: CAGKRRVGNTIYF
cdr3_nt: TGTGCCGGAAAACGACGGGTTGGAAACACCATATATTTT

v_call: TRBV5-4
j_call: TRBJ2-3
clone_size: NA
d_call: TRBD1
cdr3_aa: CASNTGGHTDTQYF
cdr3_nt: TGTGCCAGCAACACAGGGGGCCACACAGATACGCAGTATTTT

v_call: TRBV28
j_call: TRBJ2-7
clone_size: NA
d_call: NA
cdr3_aa: CASTSSGAGEQYF
cdr3_nt: TGTGCCAGCACATCCTCAGGGGCCGGCGAGCAGTACTTC

v_call: TRBV6-5
j_call: TRBJ2-1
clone_size: NA
d_call: TRBD2
cdr3_aa: CASSYSGLAGGHEQFF
cdr3_nt: TGTGCCAGCAGTTACTCGGGACTAGCGGGGGGGCATGAGCAGTTCTTC

v_call: TRBV19
j_call: TRBJ1-4
clone_size: once
d_call: TRBD1
cdr3_aa: CASSTTQGAHEKLFF
cdr3_nt: TGTGCCAGTAGTACTACTCAGGGGGCGCATGAAAAACTGTTTTTT

v_call: TRBV2
j_call: TRBJ1-6
clone_size: once
d_call: TRBD1
cdr3_aa: CASSLDRGSPTPLHF
cdr3_nt: TGTGCCAGCAGTCTAGACAGGGGATCGCCGACACCCCTCCACTTT

v_call: TRBV7-6
j_call: TRBJ2-4
clone_size: NA
d_call: TRBD1
cdr3_aa: CASSLDTGENIQYF
cdr3_nt: TGTGCCAGCAGCTTAGATACAGGGGAAAACATTCAGTACTTC

v_call: TRBV11-2
j_call: TRBJ2-3
clone_size: NA
d_call: NA
cdr3_aa: CASSSNAGFSTDTQYF
cdr3_nt: TGTGCCAGCAGCTCAAACGCAGGGTTTTCCACAGATACGCAGTATTTT

v_call: TRBV9
j_call: TRBJ2-1
clone_size: NA
d_call: TRBD2
cdr3_aa: CASSAQSPSGGEQFF
cdr3_nt: TGTGCCAGCAGCGCACAGAGTCCCTCGGGGGGTGAGCAGTTCTTC

v_call: TRBV10-3
j_call: TRBJ2-7
clone_size: NA
d_call: TRBD1
cdr3_aa: CAISEGTGGSYEQYF
cdr3_nt: TGTGCCATCAGTGAAGGGACAGGGGGTTCCTACGAGCAGTACTTC

v_call: TRBV15
j_call: TRBJ1-5
clone_size: once
d_call: NA
cdr3_aa: CATSELAVNQPQHF
cdr3_nt: TGTGCCACCAGCGAGTTGGCGGTCAATCAGCCCCAGCATTTT

v_call: TRBV28
j_call: TRBJ1-1
clone_size: once
d_call: TRBD1
cdr3_aa: CASSPGQDEAFF
cdr3_nt: TGTGCCAGCAGTCCCGGACAGGATGAAGCTTTCTTT

v_call: TRBV5-4
j_call: TRBJ2-3
clone_size: NA
d_call: NA
cdr3_aa: CASSLVGRTTDTQYF
cdr3_nt: TGTGCCAGCAGCTTGGTGGGGAGGACCACAGATACGCAGTATTTT